This is a list of T cell receptor beta chains from one sample in a study of regulatory T cells in long-lasting Graves disease. TCRdb re-called the multiplex PCR reads with MiXCR, one entry per CDR3 protein. The profile shows about 440,000 distinct CDR3 sequences, about 15% of them singletons. The same sample was also studied in work on T cells in Graves' hyperthyroidism and ophthalmopathy.

The sequences come from peripheral blood mononuclear cells (PBMCs), collected at new diagnosis, from a patient treated with antithyroid drugs. These receptors were obtained from a woman aged 25 to 39 with Graves disease. CDR3s include the opening cysteine and the closing phenylalanine or tryptophan. D genes are given only for firm matches. A clone size is listed for some rows: how often the clone was seen (once, few, many), or a class if it is expanded.

J gene,D gene,clone size,V gene,CDR3 DNA,CDR3 protein
TRBJ2-2,TRBD2,few,TRBV11-3,TGTGCCAGCAGCCGAAGGACTAGCGGAGTCAACACCGGGGAGCTGTTTTTT,CASSRRTSGVNTGELFF
TRBJ2-3,-,-,TRBV7-9,TGTGCCAGCAGCTTAGCGCAGGGGAGACTAGATACGCAGTATTTT,CASSLAQGRLDTQYF
TRBJ2-3,TRBD2,many,TRBV20-1,TGCAGTGCTACCCCCGGGACTAGCGGGGGAGATACGCAGTATTTT,CSATPGTSGGDTQYF
TRBJ2-7,-,-,TRBV6-1,TGTGCCAGCAGGGGTGGAGGGGTCGCGCACCGCGAGCAGTACTTC,CASRGGGVAHREQYF
TRBJ2-2,TRBD2,many,TRBV2,TGTGCCGGGAGGCGGACTAGCGGGCGAACCGGGGAGCTGTTTTTT,CAGRRTSGRTGELFF
TRBJ2-2,-,few,TRBV2,TGTGCCAGCAGTCCATCCGGGACTTTGAACACCGGGGAGCTGTTTTTT,CASSPSGTLNTGELFF
TRBJ1-4,-,many,TRBV3-1,TGTGCCAGCAGCCAAGATGTCCTTGGAAAACTGTTTTTT,CASSQDVLGKLFF
TRBJ2-7,TRBD1,few,TRBV13,TGTGCCAGCAGCCTCCGGGACAGGGGCGAGCAGTACTTC,CASSLRDRGEQYF
TRBJ2-7,-,-,TRBV19,TGTGCCAGTAGTATCAGCGGCCTGCCCTACGAGCAGTACTTC,CASSISGLPYEQYF
TRBJ2-5,-,-,TRBV15,TGTGCCACCAGCAGATCCCTCTCCAGTGGGCAGAGTCAAGAGACCCAGTACTTC,CATSRSLSSGQSQETQYF
TRBJ1-2,-,few,TRBV5-1,TGCGCCAGCAGCTTGGATCCGGGGTTGAACTATGGCTACACCTTC,CASSLDPGLNYGYTF
TRBJ1-4,TRBD1,many,TRBV5-1,TGCGCCAGCAGCTTGGAGGGACAGACGGGAGAAAAACTGTTTTTT,CASSLEGQTGEKLFF
TRBJ2-6,-,few,TRBV24-1,TGTGCCACCAGCATGCCACACGGGGTCCCTGGGGCCAACGTCCTGACTTTC,CATSMPHGVPGANVLTF
TRBJ2-1,-,many,TRBV27,TGTGCCAGCATGGGCGACCGGTTCTCCTACAATGAGCAGTTCTTC,CASMGDRFSYNEQFF
TRBJ2-3,-,many,TRBV2,TGTGCCAGCAGTGAAAGTTGGGGCACAGATACGCAGTATTTT,CASSESWGTDTQYF
TRBJ2-1,-,many,TRBV2,TGTGCCAGCAGTGGGCGGGGGCGCTCCTACAATGAGCAGTTCTTC,CASSGRGRSYNEQFF
TRBJ2-7,TRBD1,many,TRBV3-1,TGTGCCAGCAGCCGACAGGGGCGTAGTTACGAGCAGTACTTC,CASSRQGRSYEQYF